The rows below give T cell receptor beta chains drawn from one sample of a study of blood T cell repertoires in COVID-19. Clones were read by immunoSEQ multiplex PCR, and TCRdb kept only the in-frame ones, dropping some. The sample shows 200,000 or so clones, roughly four fifths of them seen only once. Sequencing was carried out using peripheral blood. The receptors shown here come from a woman in her forties with acute or convalescent COVID-19. Both conserved end residues are part of each CDR3. The D gene is left open where the match is weak. Where a row states a size, it is once, few, many or the class of an expanded clone; other rows omit it.

cdr3_length	j_call	clone_size	v_call	d_call	cdr3_nt	cdr3_aa
13	TRBJ2-5	NA	TRBV11-3	TRBD1	TGTGCCAGCAGCCGGGACAGGGAAGAGACCCAGTACTTC	CASSRDREETQYF
15	TRBJ1-1	once	TRBV7-9	NA	TGTGCCAGCAGCTTATATCACGAGCAACCCACTGAAGCTTTCTTT	CASSLYHEQPTEAFF
15	TRBJ2-7	once	TRBV13	NA	TGTGCCAGCAGCTCCAACGACAGGTTCTCCTACGAGCAGTACTTC	CASSSNDRFSYEQYF
15	TRBJ2-1	NA	TRBV9	TRBD2	TGTGCCAGCAGCGTCGGGGGGGGCAAAGGGAATGAGCAGTTCTTC	CASSVGGGKGNEQFF
13	TRBJ2-3	NA	TRBV4-2	NA	TGTGCCAGCACTCCGGAGAAAACGTCTCCGCAGTATTTT	CASTPEKTSPQYF
16	TRBJ2-3	NA	TRBV5-4	TRBD2	TGTGCCAGCACCTCGGCGGGAGCGGGGGGCACAGATACGCAGTATTTT	CASTSAGAGGTDTQYF
16	TRBJ2-7	NA	TRBV30	NA	TGTGCCTGGACCGACATCGACGGGAGAAGCTCCTACGAGCAGTACTTC	CAWTDIDGRSSYEQYF
15	TRBJ2-2	NA	TRBV28	TRBD1	TGTGCCAGCAGTCCCGAGGACAGGGCTAACGGGGAGCTGTTTTTT	CASSPEDRANGELFF
12	TRBJ2-1	NA	TRBV28	TRBD1	TGTGCCAGCAGTCTCCAGACCGGGACAGCGCTCTTC	CASSLQTGTALF
15	TRBJ2-1	NA	TRBV18	TRBD2	TGTGCCAGCTCGCTAGCGGGGGGAACCTACAATGAGCAGTTCTTC	CASSLAGGTYNEQFF
14	TRBJ1-2	NA	TRBV6-5	NA	TGTGCCACGCAAATAAAAGGGAGAGGCTATGGCTACACCTTC	CATQIKGRGYGYTF
13	TRBJ2-1	NA	TRBV3-1/TRBV3-2	NA	TGTGCCAGCAGCCTAACAGGGTACAATGAGCAGTTCTTC	CASSLTGYNEQFF
15	TRBJ1-4	NA	TRBV7-9	NA	TGTGCCAGCAGCCCCCGGGGTGGGGGGGCTGAAAAACTGTTTTTT	CASSPRGGGAEKLFF
13	TRBJ1-1	NA	TRBV12-1	NA	TGTGCCAGCAGCCAGGGCCTTAACACTGAAGCTTTCTTT	CASSQGLNTEAFF
14	TRBJ2-7	NA	TRBV11-2	NA	TGTGCCAGCAGCGACGGGACTTTTTCCTACGAGCAGTACTTC	CASSDGTFSYEQYF
17	TRBJ2-1	NA	TRBV7-2	TRBD2	TGTGCCAGCAGCTGGTCGCTTCGGCGGGGGGGCTTTAATGAGCAGTTCTTC	CASSWSLRRGGFNEQFF
17	TRBJ2-7	NA	TRBV27	TRBD2	TGTGCCAGCAGTCGTGGGACTAGCGGGGGGGCCGGGGCGGAGCAGTACTTC	CASSRGTSGGAGAEQYF
12	TRBJ2-1	NA	TRBV19	NA	TGTGCCAGTAGGGCGGGTTGGGATGAGCAGTTCTTC	CASRAGWDEQFF
14	TRBJ2-2	NA	TRBV9	TRBD1	TGTGCCAGCAGCGGACAGGGTTCGGCCGGGGAGCTGTTTTTT	CASSGQGSAGELFF
13	TRBJ1-2	once	TRBV11-2	NA	TGTGCCAGCAGCACATTCCAGGGCTTTGGCTACACCTTC	CASSTFQGFGYTF
15	TRBJ2-1	once	TRBV2	NA	TGTGCCAGCAGTGCCCAGACTAGTTTTGGTCGGGAGCAGTTCTTC	CASSAQTSFGREQFF
14	TRBJ2-7	NA	TRBV6-5	NA	TGTGCCAGCAGGGGGCAGGGGTCGTTGTACGAGCAGTACTTC	CASRGQGSLYEQYF
14	TRBJ1-1	NA	TRBV27	TRBD1	TGTGCCAGCAGTTGGGCAGGGGGGAACACTGAAGCTTTCTTT	CASSWAGGNTEAFF
16	TRBJ2-1	NA	TRBV11-3	TRBD2	TGTGCCAGCAGCTTACCACTAGCGGGAGGGCCTACAACACAGTTCTTC	CASSLPLAGGPTTQFF
13	TRBJ2-1	once	TRBV2	NA	TGTGCCAGCAGTGAGACGGAGGAGGATGAGCAGTTCTTC	CASSETEEDEQFF
15	TRBJ2-7	NA	TRBV7-3	TRBD2	TGTGCCAGCAGCTTACGAGGGACTACGTACGACGAGCAGTACTTC	CASSLRGTTYDEQYF
16	TRBJ2-1	NA	TRBV28	TRBD2	TGTGCCAGCAGTTCCCCACTAGCGCTGAAATACAATGAGCAGTTCTTC	CASSSPLALKYNEQFF
13	TRBJ2-7	NA	TRBV4-2	NA	TGTGCCAGCAGCTCGGGGATCTCCTACGAGCAGTACTTC	CASSSGISYEQYF
19	TRBJ1-6	once	TRBV19	NA	TGTGCCAGTAGTATAGCCCCCGGGAGAGGGAGCTCCTATAATTCACCCCTCCACTTT	CASSIAPGRGSSYNSPLHF
14	TRBJ2-3	NA	TRBV11-3	NA	TGTGCCAGCAGCTTGAGTAGCGCCGCAGATACGCAGTATTTT	CASSLSSAADTQYF
14	TRBJ1-1	NA	TRBV28	NA	TGTGCCAGCAACGATGGACAGACGAACACTGAAGCTTTCTTT	CASNDGQTNTEAFF
13	TRBJ2-1	NA	TRBV11-2	TRBD1	TGTGCCAGCAGCTTCGGACAGGGGGGGATACAGTTCTTC	CASSFGQGGIQFF
14	TRBJ2-1	NA	TRBV7-2	TRBD2	TGTGCCAGCATCGCTAGCGGGGGTCACAATGAGCAGTTCTTC	CASIASGGHNEQFF
14	TRBJ1-2	few	TRBV30	TRBD1	TGTGCCTGGAGACCGGGACAGGGGGCCTATGGCTACACCTTC	CAWRPGQGAYGYTF
13	TRBJ1-5	once	TRBV4-1	NA	TGCGCCAGCAGCCCACTCTTGGATCAGCCCCAGCATTTT	CASSPLLDQPQHF
13	TRBJ1-1	NA	TRBV28	NA	TGTGCCAGCAGTTTTGGCCTAGACACTGAAGCTTTCTTT	CASSFGLDTEAFF
14	TRBJ2-7	NA	TRBV5-1	NA	TGCGCCAGCAGCCCCTTTAGAGGCACGGACGAGCAGTACTTC	CASSPFRGTDEQYF
15	TRBJ2-1	NA	TRBV6-2/TRBV6-3	TRBD1	TGTGCCAGCAGTTACGGACAGGGGATTCACAATGAGCAGTTCTTC	CASSYGQGIHNEQFF
17	TRBJ2-2	NA	TRBV5-1	TRBD2	TGCGCCAGCAGCTTCATGACTAGCGGGATCGGTACCGGGGAGCTGTTTTTT	CASSFMTSGIGTGELFF
15	TRBJ2-3	NA	TRBV9	NA	TGTGCCAGCAGCGTAGGGCCCGGAGTCACAGATACGCAGTATTTT	CASSVGPGVTDTQYF
16	TRBJ1-4	NA	TRBV7-6	NA	TGTGCCAGCAGCTTAGACCCGTCATTCGGTAATGAAAAACTGTTTTTT	CASSLDPSFGNEKLFF
14	TRBJ2-1	NA	TRBV5-4	NA	TGTGCCAGCAGCTTGGGACTAGATAGGAATGAGCAGTTCTTC	CASSLGLDRNEQFF
14	TRBJ2-7	NA	TRBV18	NA	TGTGCCAGCTCACCACCGGGACAAACCTACGAGCAGTACTTC	CASSPPGQTYEQYF
15	TRBJ2-3	NA	TRBV11-2	NA	TGTGCCAGCAGCTCCGTTGGGCAGCAGGGAGATACGCAGTATTTT	CASSSVGQQGDTQYF
18	TRBJ1-5	few	TRBV28	TRBD1	TGTGCCAGCAGTTTTTCCCCGGGACAGGGATCGATGCATCAGCCCCAGCATTTT	CASSFSPGQGSMHQPQHF
14	TRBJ1-4	NA	TRBV6-5	NA	TGTGCCAGTCAGGGGATTGGGGAGAATGAAAAACTGTTTTTT	CASQGIGENEKLFF
13	TRBJ1-6	NA	TRBV3-1/TRBV3-2	NA	TGTGCCAGCAGCCCCAGCGGGGCCCACTCCCTCCACTTT	CASSPSGAHSLHF
14	TRBJ1-4	few	TRBV6-5	TRBD1	TGTGCCAGCAGACTACAGGGGGTTAATGAAAAACTGTTTTTT	CASRLQGVNEKLFF
17	TRBJ1-1	NA	TRBV19	NA	TGTGCCAGTAGTATAGATCCCCGGGGACAAACGAACACTGAAGCTTTCTTT	CASSIDPRGQTNTEAFF
15	TRBJ2-1	NA	TRBV5-4	TRBD2	TGTGCCAGCAGCCCGGCGGGGGATACCTACAATGAGCAGTTCTTC	CASSPAGDTYNEQFF
13	TRBJ1-5	NA	TRBV19	NA	TGTGCCAGTAGTATTGAGGGCAATCAGCCCCAGCATTTT	CASSIEGNQPQHF
12	TRBJ2-7	NA	TRBV27	TRBD1	TGTGCCAGCAAGAACAGGGGTTACGAGCAGTACTTC	CASKNRGYEQYF
15	TRBJ2-7	NA	TRBV7-2	NA	TGTGCCAGCAGCTTGCGGACACCTGGAACCTACGAGCAGTACTTC	CASSLRTPGTYEQYF
14	TRBJ2-1	once	TRBV6-2/TRBV6-3	TRBD1	TGTGCCAGCAGCCGACAGGGGGAGAAGGGTGAGCAGTTCTTC	CASSRQGEKGEQFF
12	TRBJ2-1	NA	TRBV12-3/TRBV12-4	NA	TGTGCCAGCAGGCCTGAGTGGAATGAGCAGTTCTTC	CASRPEWNEQFF
18	TRBJ2-3	NA	TRBV11-2	TRBD2	TGTGCCAGCAGCTTATTTAGCACTAGCGGGAGTGGGGCAGATACGCAGTATTTT	CASSLFSTSGSGADTQYF
13	TRBJ2-7	NA	TRBV6-6	TRBD2	TGTGCCAGCAGACCGGGAGGGGACTACGAGCAGTACTTC	CASRPGGDYEQYF
14	TRBJ2-7	once	TRBV28	TRBD2	TGTGCCAGCAGCAAGCGGGAGAGCTGGTACGAGCAGTACTTC	CASSKRESWYEQYF